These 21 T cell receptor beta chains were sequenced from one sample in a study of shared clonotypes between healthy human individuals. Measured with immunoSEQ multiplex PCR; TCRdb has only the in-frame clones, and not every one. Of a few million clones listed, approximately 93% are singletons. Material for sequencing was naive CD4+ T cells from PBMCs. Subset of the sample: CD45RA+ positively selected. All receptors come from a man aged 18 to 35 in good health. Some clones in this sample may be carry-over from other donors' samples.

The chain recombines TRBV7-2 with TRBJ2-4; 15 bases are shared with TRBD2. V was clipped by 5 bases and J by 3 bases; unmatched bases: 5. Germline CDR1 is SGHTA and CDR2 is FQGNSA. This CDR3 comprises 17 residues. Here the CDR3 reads CASSAGLAGGHKNIQYF. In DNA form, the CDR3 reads TGTGCCAGCAGCGCCGGACTAGCGGGAGGGCACAAAAACATTCAGTACTTC.

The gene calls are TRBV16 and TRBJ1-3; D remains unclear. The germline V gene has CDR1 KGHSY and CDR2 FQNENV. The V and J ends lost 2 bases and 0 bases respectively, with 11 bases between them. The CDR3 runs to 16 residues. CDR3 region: CASSQLAFDSGNTIYF. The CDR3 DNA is TGTGCCAGCAGCCAACTAGCCTTCGACTCTGGAAACACCATATATTTT. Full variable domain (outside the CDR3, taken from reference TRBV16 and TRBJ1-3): GEEVAQTPKHLVRGEGQKAKLYCAPIKGHSYVFWYQQVLKNEFKFLISFQNENVFDETGMPKERFSAKCLPNSPCSLEIQATKLEDSAVYFCASSQLAFDSGNTIYFGEGSWLTVV.

The CDR3 DNA follows: TGTGCCAGCAGTAGCGGGGGGACCGGGGAGCTGTTTTTT. Its protein product is CASSSGGTGELFF. The chain combines TRBV2 with TRBJ2-2, with 9 bases matching TRBD2. V lost 5 bases to trimming and J lost 5 bases; unmatched junction nucleotides: 0. This CDR3 region has 13 residues. Looked up from germline, CDR1 is SNHLY and CDR2 is FYNNEI.

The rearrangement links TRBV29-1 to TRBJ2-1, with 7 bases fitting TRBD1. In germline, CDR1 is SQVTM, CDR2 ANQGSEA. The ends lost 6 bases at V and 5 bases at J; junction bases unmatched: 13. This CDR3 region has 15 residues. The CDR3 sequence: CSVAGTEGPDNEQFF. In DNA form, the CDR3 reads TGCAGCGTGGCCGGGACAGAGGGGCCGGACAATGAGCAGTTCTTC.

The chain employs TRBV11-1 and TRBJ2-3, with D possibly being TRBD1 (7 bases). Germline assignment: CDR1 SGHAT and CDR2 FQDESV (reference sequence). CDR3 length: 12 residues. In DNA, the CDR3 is TGTGCTTCGCGACAGGGAGGAGATACGCAGTATTTT. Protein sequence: CASRQGGDTQYF.

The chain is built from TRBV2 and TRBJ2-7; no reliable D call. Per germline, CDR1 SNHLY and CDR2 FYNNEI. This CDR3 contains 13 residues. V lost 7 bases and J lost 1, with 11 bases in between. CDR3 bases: TGTGCCAGCACCCCCAGAGGATCCTACGAGCAGTACTTC. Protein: CASTPRGSYEQYF.

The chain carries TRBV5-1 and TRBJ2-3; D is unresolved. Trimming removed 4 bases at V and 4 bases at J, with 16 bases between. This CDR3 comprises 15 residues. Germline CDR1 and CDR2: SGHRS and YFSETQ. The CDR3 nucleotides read TGCGCCAGCAGCCCGACACCGACCCAACCAGATACGCAGTATTTT. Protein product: CASSPTPTQPDTQYF.

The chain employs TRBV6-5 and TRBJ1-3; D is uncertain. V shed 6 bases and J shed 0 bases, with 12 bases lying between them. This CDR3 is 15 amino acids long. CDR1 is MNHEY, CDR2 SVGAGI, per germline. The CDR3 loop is CASSSMIDSGNTIYF. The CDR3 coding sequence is TGTGCCAGCAGCTCGATGATTGACTCTGGAAACACCATATATTTT.

The CDR3 region is CSASRGRGDEQYF. The CDR3 DNA is TGCAGCGCCTCTCGGGGCAGGGGAGACGAGCAGTACTTC. This rearrangement joins TRBV29-1 to TRBJ2-7, with a tentative D call TRBD1 (6 bases). With 7 bases removed from V and 5 bases from J, the gap between germline ends came to 18 bases. Germline V gene lookup returns CDR1 SQVTM and CDR2 ANQGSEA. The CDR3 runs 13 residues.

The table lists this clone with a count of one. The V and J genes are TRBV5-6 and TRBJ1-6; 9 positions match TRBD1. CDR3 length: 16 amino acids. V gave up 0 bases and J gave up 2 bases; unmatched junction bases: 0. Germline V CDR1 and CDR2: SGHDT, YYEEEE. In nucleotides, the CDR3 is TGTGCCAGCAGCTTGGGGACAGGGGCCTATAATTCACCCCTCCACTTT. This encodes CASSLGTGAYNSPLHF.

Written as DNA, the CDR3 is TGTGCCAGCTCTCGCAATCCCGGGGGACAGGGTAGCACTGAAGCTTTCTTT. It is translated as CASSRNPGGQGSTEAFF. The chain has TRBV18 and TRBJ1-1; 9 nucleotides agree with TRBD1. Germline CDR1 KGHSH, CDR2 LQKENI. J lost 4 bases, V lost 6 bases, and 15 bases had no gene match. The CDR3 has 17 residues.

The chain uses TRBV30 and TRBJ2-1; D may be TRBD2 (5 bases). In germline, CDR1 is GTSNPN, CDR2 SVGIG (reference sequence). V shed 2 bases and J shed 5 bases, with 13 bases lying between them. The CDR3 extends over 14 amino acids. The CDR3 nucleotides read TGTGCCTGGAGTAGGAAGACTATAGACAATGAGCAGTTCTTC. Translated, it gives CAWSRKTIDNEQFF.

The CDR3, as DNA: TGTGCCAGCAGCTTAAGGGTTACGGGAGATACGCAGTATTTT. It codes for CASSLRVTGDTQYF. This chain connects TRBV7-9 to TRBJ2-3; D not certain. CDR1 and CDR2 (germline): SEHNR, FQNEAQ (reference sequence). This CDR3 has 14 residues. Trimming pared 2 bases from V and 5 bases from J, leaving 11 bases between. The full variable domain, its missing parts supplied by reference TRBV7-9 and TRBJ2-3, is DTGVSQNPRHKITKRGQNVTFRCDPISEHNRLYWYRQTLGQGPEFLTYFQNEAQLEKSRLLSDRFSAERPKGSFSTLEIQRTEQGDSAMYLCASSLRVTGDTQYFGPGTRLTVL.

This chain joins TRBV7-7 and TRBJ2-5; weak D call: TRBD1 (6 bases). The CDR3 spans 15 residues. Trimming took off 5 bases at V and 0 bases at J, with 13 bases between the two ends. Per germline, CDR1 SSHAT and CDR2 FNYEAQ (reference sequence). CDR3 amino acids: CASSAMDSHQETQYF. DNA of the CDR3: TGTGCCAGCAGCGCGATGGACAGCCACCAAGAGACCCAGTACTTC.

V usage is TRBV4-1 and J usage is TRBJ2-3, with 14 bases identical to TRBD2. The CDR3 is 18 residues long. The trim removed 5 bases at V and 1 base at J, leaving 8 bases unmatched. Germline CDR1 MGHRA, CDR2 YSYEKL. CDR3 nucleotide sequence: TGCGCCAGCAGCTTGGGACTAGCGGGAGTGGGAGGCACAGATACGCAGTATTTT. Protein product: CASSLGLAGVGGTDTQYF.

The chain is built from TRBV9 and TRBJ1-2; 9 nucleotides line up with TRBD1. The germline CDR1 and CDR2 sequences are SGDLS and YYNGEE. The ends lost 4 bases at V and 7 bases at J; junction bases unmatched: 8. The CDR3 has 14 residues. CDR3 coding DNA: TGTGCCAGCAGCTTGGGACAGGGAGGAGCTGGCTACACCTTC. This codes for CASSLGQGGAGYTF. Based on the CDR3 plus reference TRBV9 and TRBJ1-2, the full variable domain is DSGVTQTPKHLITATGQRVTLRCSPRSGDLSVYWYQQSLDQGLQFLIQYYNGEERAKGNILERFSAQQFPDLHSELNLSSLELGDSALYFCASSLGQGGAGYTFGSGTRLTVV.

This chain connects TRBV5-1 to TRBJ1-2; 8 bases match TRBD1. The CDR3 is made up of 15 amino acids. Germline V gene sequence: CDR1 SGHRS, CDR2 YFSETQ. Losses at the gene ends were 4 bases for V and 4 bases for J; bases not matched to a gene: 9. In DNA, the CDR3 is TGCGCCAGCAGCCCGACGGACAGGGACGGCTATGGCTACACCTTC. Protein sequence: CASSPTDRDGYGYTF.

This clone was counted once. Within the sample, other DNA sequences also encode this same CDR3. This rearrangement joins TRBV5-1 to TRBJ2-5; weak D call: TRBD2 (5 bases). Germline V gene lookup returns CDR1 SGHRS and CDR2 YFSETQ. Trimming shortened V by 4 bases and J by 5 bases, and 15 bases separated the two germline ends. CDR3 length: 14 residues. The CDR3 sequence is CASSLGGLGETQYF. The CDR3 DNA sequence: TGCGCCAGCAGCCTTGGCGGACTTGGGGAGACCCAGTACTTC.

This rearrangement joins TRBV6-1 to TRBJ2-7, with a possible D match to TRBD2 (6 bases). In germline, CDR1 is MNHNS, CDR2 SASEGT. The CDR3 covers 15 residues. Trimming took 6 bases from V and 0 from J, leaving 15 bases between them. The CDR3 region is CASRRGQGGSYEQYF. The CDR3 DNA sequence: TGTGCCAGCAGAAGAGGGCAGGGAGGCTCCTACGAGCAGTACTTC.

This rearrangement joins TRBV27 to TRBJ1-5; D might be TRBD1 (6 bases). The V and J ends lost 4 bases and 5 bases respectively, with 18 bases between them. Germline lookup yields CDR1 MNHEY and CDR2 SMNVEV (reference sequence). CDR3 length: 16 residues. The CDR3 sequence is CASSSQGSPSYQPQHF. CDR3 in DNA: TGTGCCAGCAGTTCACAGGGTTCCCCCAGTTATCAGCCCCAGCATTTT.

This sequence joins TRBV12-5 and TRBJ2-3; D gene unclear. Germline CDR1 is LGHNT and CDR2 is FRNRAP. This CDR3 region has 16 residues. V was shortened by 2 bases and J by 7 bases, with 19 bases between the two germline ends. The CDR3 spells CASGLYQFSADNTQYF. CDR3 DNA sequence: TGTGCTAGTGGTTTGTATCAATTTTCGGCGGATAATACGCAGTATTTT.